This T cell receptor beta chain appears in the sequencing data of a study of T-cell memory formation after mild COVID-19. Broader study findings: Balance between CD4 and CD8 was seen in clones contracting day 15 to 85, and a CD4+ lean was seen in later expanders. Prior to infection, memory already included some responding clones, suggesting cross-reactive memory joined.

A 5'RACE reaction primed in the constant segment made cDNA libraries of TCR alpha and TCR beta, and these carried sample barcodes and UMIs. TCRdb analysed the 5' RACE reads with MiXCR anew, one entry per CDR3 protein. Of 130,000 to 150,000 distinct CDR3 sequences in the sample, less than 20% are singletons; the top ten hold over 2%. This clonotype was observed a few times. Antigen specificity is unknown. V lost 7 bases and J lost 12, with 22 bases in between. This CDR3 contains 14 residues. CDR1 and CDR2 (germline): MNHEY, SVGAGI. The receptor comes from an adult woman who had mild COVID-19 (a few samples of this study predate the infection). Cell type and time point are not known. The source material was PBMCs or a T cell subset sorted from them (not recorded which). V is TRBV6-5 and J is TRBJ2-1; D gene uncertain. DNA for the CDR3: TGTGCCAGCACCGACGCGGTTACCCCTACGTGGCAGTTCTTC. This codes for CASTDAVTPTWQFF.